This TCR beta chain originates from a study of blood T cell repertoires in COVID-19 (dated by TCRdb to 2018 to 2020). General notes on the study: Collaborator samples came from the United States, Italy and Spain and covered acute and convalescent phases of COVID-19. The repertoires were made available in a free public database intended to serve as a resource for research on the immune response to SARS-CoV-2. Where HLA class I and class II types were available, the types were taken from metadata supplied by the sample provider, not from assay-based typing. The material from the prospective study consisted of cDNA or gDNA derived from T cells, B-cell-depleted T cells, or PBMCs. The dataset comprised deeply sampled blood TCRbeta repertoires from subjects exposed to, actively infected with, or recovered from COVID-19. Sample metadata almost always included a de-identified subject ID, COVID-19 status, age in years and sex. The samples were drawn from two sources: the first 160 participants of the ongoing ImmuneRACE study, and 950 to 1,500 subjects contributed by 6 global collaborators. General conclusions and limits of the study: Clinical and demographic metadata were provided uncurated, with the amount varying by source and participant.

TCRbeta CDR3 regions were amplified from genomic DNA by means of the immunoSEQ Assay, a bias-controlled multiplex PCR. The study's own analysis went as follows. The number of nucleated cells in each sample was estimated from the amplification of reference gene primers within the assay. To quantify the absolute abundance of each unique TCRbeta CDR3 rearrangement, sequence reads were collapsed and filtered. For each sample, productive Simpson clonality was calculated as the square root of Simpson's diversity index across productive rearrangements. Sourced from immuneACCESS, this table was stored by TCRdb with only in-frame sequences that have V and J called. A share of the clones is absent; for the studies checked, an unresolved V gene accounts for under half, and the remainder has no known explanation. Clone size and V and J calls were adopted from that table, with D and trimming inferred from the DNA. This sample gives about 46,000 clones in total; about 90% of them show up just once. The ten largest clones take up 12% of the sample.

To note about this clone: Its recognized antigen is unknown. Per-nucleotide qualities are absent, and no much larger clonotype sits a single base away.

Collaborating institutions collected whole blood in K2EDTA tubes following their own protocols. For TCRbeta analysis, collaborator samples were shipped as frozen whole blood, as isolated PBMCs, or as DNA extracted from either sample type. The receptor's source is a human donor with active COVID-19. The donor label of this sample is uncertain. Sequencing was done on a sample of peripheral blood.

The CDR3 loop reads CASSSGYDTEAFF. The DNA sequence follows: TGCGCCAGCAGCTCAGGCTATGACACTGAAGCTTTCTTT. This chain joins TRBV5-1 to TRBJ1-1; too little of a D gene remains to name it. The CDR3 measures 13 amino acids from cysteine to phenylalanine. Just CDR3 DNA is preserved here, 39 bases in frame from base 1. CDR1 and CDR2, per the germline V gene, are SGHRS and YFSETQ. V and J are truncated by 3 bases and 3 bases respectively, leaving an intervening sequence of 9 bases.